These 30 T cell receptor beta chains share one sample of origin, sequenced in a study of beta chain features in type 1 diabetes (dated by TCRdb to 2016 to 2018). The protocol used for the library was the immunoSEQ multiplex PCR assay. The entire amount of isolated RNA was reverse transcribed using the High Capacity cDNA Reverse Transcription Kit, so the sequenced TCRB transcripts were expressed ones. The table comes from immuneACCESS by way of TCRdb, which keeps in-frame sequences with V and J called. Part of the clones is missing from these tables; in studies checked, under half for an unresolved V gene and the rest for unknown reasons. The sample table holds 200,000 to 250,000 clones, of which under 13% were seen once. Roughly 1.3% of the sample is held by the ten biggest clonotypes. Sample: central memory CD4+ T cells from blood. These receptors came from a man aged 18-30 years in good health.

This clone occurred once. For the CDR3, the DNA is TGTGCCAGCAGCCCGGGCAATGAGCAGTTCTTC. Its translation: CASSPGNEQFF. The chain uses TRBV7-6 and TRBJ2-1; D is undetermined. The V gene's germline CDR1 is SGHVS and CDR2 FNYEAQ. Trimming stripped 5 bases from V and 6 bases from J, with 5 bases between. This CDR3 has 11 amino acids.

This clone appeared a few times. V gene TRBV10-3 combines with J gene TRBJ2-3; D uncertain. The CDR3 is made up of 13 amino acids. Trimming cost V 10 bases and J 8 bases, with 19 bases left between them. Germline V gene data show CDR1 as ENHRY and CDR2 as SYGVKD. This CDR3 reads CASRQLPLGTQYF. CDR3 nucleotide sequence: TGTGCCAGCAGACAACTTCCCTTAGGTACGCAGTATTTT.

This clone was observed a handful of times. This chain joins TRBV7-2 and TRBJ2-7; 7 bases fit TRBD1. The CDR3 runs 15 residues. Germline CDR1 is SGHTA and CDR2 is FQGNSA. V gave up 1 base and J gave up 0 bases; unmatched junction bases: 3. For the CDR3, the DNA is TGTGCCAGCAGCTTAGGGGACAGAAGCTCCTACGAGCAGTACTTC. This sequence encodes CASSLGDRSSYEQYF. The full variable domain, in which reference TRBV7-2 and TRBJ2-7 provide the parts outside the CDR3, is GAGVSQSPSNKVTEKGKDVELRCDPISGHTALYWYRQSLGQGLEFLIYFQGNSAPDKSGLPSDRFSAERTGGSVSTLTIQRTQQEDSAVYLCASSLGDRSSYEQYFGPGTRLTVT.

This clone was observed many times. Other DNA sequences of this sample code for an identical CDR3. V and J are TRBV7-2 and TRBJ2-7; D is possibly TRBD1 or TRBD2 (5 bases each). Trimming took off 2 bases at V and 2 bases at J, with 10 bases between the two ends. This CDR3 has 14 residues. The germline gives CDR1 SGHTA, CDR2 FQGNSA. The CDR3 spells CASSLTGRAYEQYF. CDR3 in DNA: TGTGCCAGCAGCTTAACGGGACGGGCCTACGAGCAGTACTTC.

This chain uses TRBV7-9 with TRBJ1-2, with D possibly matching TRBD1 (5 bases). V gave up 4 bases and J gave up 3 bases, with 9 bases separating them. CDR1 and CDR2 (germline): SEHNR, FQNEAQ (reference sequence). The CDR3 is made up of 13 amino acids. CDR3 sequence: CASSWQGDYGYTF. CDR3 bases: TGTGCCAGCAGCTGGCAGGGTGACTATGGCTACACCTTC.

V and J are TRBV5-1 and TRBJ1-1, with D hard to call. The V gene's germline CDR1 is SGHRS and CDR2 YFSETQ. V dropped 4 bases and J dropped 1 base, with 14 bases sitting between them. This CDR3 spans 15 amino acids. DNA for the CDR3: TGCGCCAGCAGCAGGGAGGGAGCCACGAACACTGAAGCTTTCTTT. Translated: CASSREGATNTEAFF.

In the case of this clone: This may stem from a read error, because a much larger clone lies one nucleotide away. The V gene is TRBV5-6, the J gene TRBJ2-1; D may be TRBD1 (5 bases). Germline CDR1 reads SGHDT; CDR2 reads YYEEEE. The V gene lost 0 bases and the J gene lost 4 bases, with 5 bases spanning the gap. The CDR3 contains 13 residues. This chain's CDR3 is CASSLGQYNEQFF. CDR3 sequence (DNA): TGTGCCAGCAGCTTGGGACAGTACAATGAGCAGTTCTTC.

The chain combines TRBV7-2 with TRBJ1-1; possibly TRBD1 for D (6 bases). Germline CDR1 is SGHTA and CDR2 is FQGNSA. V lost 5 bases, J lost 0 bases, and 13 bases lay in between. The CDR3 has 15 amino acids. The chain's CDR3 is CASSRYGTMNTEAFF. CDR3 bases: TGTGCCAGCAGCCGATACGGGACAATGAACACTGAAGCTTTCTTT. The variable domain in full, completed from reference TRBV7-2 and TRBJ1-1, reads GAGVSQSPSNKVTEKGKDVELRCDPISGHTALYWYRQSLGQGLEFLIYFQGNSAPDKSGLPSDRFSAERTGGSVSTLTIQRTQQEDSAVYLCASSRYGTMNTEAFFGQGTRLTVV.

The chain joins TRBV21-1 to TRBJ2-7; the table calls TRBD2, which could not be checked here. TRBV21-1 is an annotated pseudogene. The CDR3 sequence is 14 residues long. CDR3 residues: CASSKVAGSYEQYF. In DNA, the CDR3 is TGTGCCAGCAGCAAAGTGGCGGGATCCTACGAGCAGTACTTC.

This clone was seen at least ten times. The J gene is TRBJ2-5, the V gene TRBV9; D is undetermined. Germline CDR1 and CDR2: SGDLS and YYNGEE. The CDR3 totals 15 residues. Trimming stripped 4 bases from V and 5 bases from J, with 18 bases between. The CDR3 DNA sequence: TGTGCCAGCAGCTTGGACCAGAGATTGGGCGAGACCCAGTACTTC. Translation gives CASSLDQRLGETQYF.

V gene TRBV5-6 combines with J gene TRBJ2-7, with D perhaps matching TRBD1 (6 bases). V gave up 7 bases and J gave up 3 bases, with 17 bases separating them. Looked up from germline, CDR1 is SGHDT and CDR2 is YYEEEE. CDR3 size: 14 residues. CDR3 loop: CASATVAGDYEQYF. As DNA, the CDR3 is TGTGCCAGCGCTACCGTGGCAGGGGACTACGAGCAGTACTTC.

The V gene is TRBV30, the J gene TRBJ1-4; tentatively, D is TRBD1 (5 bases). Germline V gene data show CDR1 as GTSNPN and CDR2 as SVGIG (reference sequence). The V and J ends lost 5 bases and 8 bases respectively, with 18 bases between them. This CDR3 spans 14 amino acids. In nucleotides, the CDR3 is TGTGCCTGGTGCTCAGGGCAGGGTATGGAAAAACTGTTTTTT. The encoded protein is CAWCSGQGMEKLFF.

This clone has only a few counts. The chain links TRBV30 to TRBJ1-2, with unresolved D. V was cut by 0 bases and J by 3 bases, with 11 bases left in between. This CDR3 has 14 amino acids. The germline V gene encodes CDR1 GTSNPN and CDR2 SVGIG (reference sequence). For the CDR3, the DNA is TGTGCCTGGAGTGTCAACGGCGGATACTATGGCTACACCTTC. Translated: CAWSVNGGYYGYTF.

The chain carries TRBV5-5 and TRBJ2-4; 13 bases align to TRBD2. Germline CDR1 and CDR2: SGHKS and YYEKEE (reference sequence). Trimming cost V 0 bases and J 2 bases; bases outside gene matches: 5. This CDR3 is built from 18 residues. CDR3 DNA: TGTGCCAGCAGCTTGGCTAGGGGACTAGCGGGACCCAAAAACATTCAGTACTTC. Its translation: CASSLARGLAGPKNIQYF.

The rearrangement uses TRBV29-1 and TRBJ1-1; perhaps TRBD1 as D (6 bases). The V and J ends lost 5 bases and 3 bases respectively, with 10 bases between them. Germline CDR1 reads SQVTM; CDR2 reads ANQGSEA. CDR3 length: 12 amino acids. Written as DNA, the CDR3 is TGCAGCGTTCGGGGGCAAGACACTGAAGCTTTCTTT. This codes for CSVRGQDTEAFF.

The table lists this clone with a few counts. This chain joins TRBV29-1 and TRBJ2-3, with a possible D match to TRBD2 (5 bases). V was trimmed by 5 bases and J by 2 bases, leaving 8 bases between them. Looked up from germline, CDR1 is SQVTM and CDR2 is ANQGSEA. The CDR3 runs to 12 residues. The CDR3 region is CSVRDFTDTQYF. CDR3 bases: TGCAGCGTTCGGGATTTCACAGATACGCAGTATTTT.

V and J are TRBV9 and TRBJ1-4, with 7 bases matching TRBD1. Losses at the gene ends were 3 bases for V and 2 bases for J; bases not matched to a gene: 4. The CDR3 sequence is 15 residues long. CDR1 and CDR2 (germline): SGDLS, YYNGEE. The CDR3 sequence: CASSARQGTNEKLFF. The CDR3 nucleotides are TGTGCCAGCAGCGCCCGACAGGGCACTAATGAAAAACTGTTTTTT.

This clone was seen a few times. The chain is built from TRBV5-5 and TRBJ2-1, with TRBD2 matching 14 bases. Germline CDR1 and CDR2: SGHKS and YYEKEE (reference sequence). The ends lost 3 bases at V and 4 bases at J; junction bases unmatched: 9. The CDR3 runs 18 residues. The CDR3 is CASSSGTSGSLAYNEQFF. In nucleotides, the CDR3 is TGTGCCAGCAGCTCCGGGACTAGCGGGAGTCTGGCTTACAATGAGCAGTTCTTC.

This clone was observed a few times. J is TRBJ2-3 and V is TRBV7-2; D gene ambiguous. CDR1 and CDR2 (germline): SGHTA, FQGNSA. The CDR3 length is 15 residues. V lost 5 bases and J lost 4, with 16 bases in between. In DNA form, the CDR3 reads TGTGCCAGCAGCCTTAACGGGTGGGTCGCAGATACGCAGTATTTT. It is translated as CASSLNGWVADTQYF.

The gene calls are TRBV4-2 and TRBJ2-3; 8 bases align to TRBD1. This CDR3 comprises 15 residues. Per the germline V gene, CDR1 is LGHNA and CDR2 is YNFKEQ. V lost 1 base, J lost 0 bases, and 0 bases stayed unmatched. CDR3 sequence: CASSQGQGSTDTQYF. CDR3 DNA: TGTGCCAGCAGCCAAGGACAGGGGAGCACAGATACGCAGTATTTT.

This clone was seen more than once but under ten times. This chain joins TRBV15 and TRBJ2-1; 7 bases agree with TRBD2. CDR1 is LNHNV and CDR2 is YYDKDF in the germline V gene (reference sequence). There are 12 residues in the CDR3. J gave up 9 bases and V 5 bases, and 4 bases lay outside the gene matches. In nucleotides, the CDR3 is TGTGCCACCAGCGTAGGGAGGGGTGAGCAGTTCTTC. The encoded protein is CATSVGRGEQFF.

This clone showed up just a few times. The genes are TRBV6-5 and TRBJ2-7; no clear D gene. Per germline, CDR1 MNHEY and CDR2 SVGAGI. The V end was cut by 2 bases, the J end by 3 bases, with 8 bases between. The CDR3 has 13 amino acids. The DNA for the CDR3 is TGTGCCAGCAGTTACAGGGAATTCTACGAGCAGTACTTC. This encodes CASSYREFYEQYF.

V and J are TRBV27 and TRBJ1-5; 10 bases match TRBD1. The germline V gene has CDR1 MNHEY and CDR2 SMNVEV (reference sequence). V was clipped by 8 bases and J by 5 bases; unmatched bases: 12. The CDR3 consists of 16 residues. CDR3 coding DNA: TGTGCCAGCGGTGAAGCCGGGACAGGGGTTTATCAGCCCCAGCATTTT. Translated: CASGEAGTGVYQPQHF.

This clone came up a few times. The chain links TRBV2 to TRBJ1-2; tentative D call: TRBD1 (5 bases). V was clipped by 5 bases and J by 0 bases, with 10 bases between them. The CDR3 contains 14 residues. The germline V gene has CDR1 SNHLY and CDR2 FYNNEI. The CDR3 coding sequence is TGTGCCAGCAGTCCTACAGGAACTAACTATGGCTACACCTTC. It encodes CASSPTGTNYGYTF.

V gene TRBV7-6 combines with J gene TRBJ2-1; 7 bases agree with TRBD2. V trimming: 1 base; J trimming: 13 bases; junction bases outside the gene matches: 7. The length of the CDR3 is 13 residues. Looked up from germline, CDR1 is SGHVS and CDR2 is FNYEAQ. CDR3 in amino acids: CASSLGISGFQFF. DNA of the CDR3: TGTGCCAGCAGCTTAGGTATTAGCGGGTTTCAGTTCTTC.

This clone was counted only a few times. This chain links TRBV20-1 with TRBJ1-1, with D unclear. The V gene lost 4 bases and the J gene lost 4 bases, with 7 bases spanning the gap. The CDR3 sequence is 11 residues long. CDR1 and CDR2 (germline): DFQATT, SNEGSKA (reference sequence). The CDR3 region has the DNA TGCAGTGCTAAAAGGGTCACTGAAGCTTTCTTT. This encodes CSAKRVTEAFF.

This clone has more than one count but fewer than ten. The chain employs TRBV2 and TRBJ2-7; D not resolved. CDR1 and CDR2 (germline): SNHLY, FYNNEI. The CDR3 loop spans 11 amino acids. V was shortened by 7 bases and J by 7 bases, with 11 bases between the two germline ends. The CDR3, as DNA: TGTGCCAGCAACCAAAATCTAGAGCAGTACTTC. Translated, it gives CASNQNLEQYF.

This clone turned up a few times. V usage is TRBV7-8 and J usage is TRBJ2-4, with D unresolved. Per germline, CDR1 SGHVS and CDR2 FQNEAQ. V lost 3 bases and J 8 bases, leaving 17 bases between the germline ends. The CDR3 has 15 amino acids. In nucleotides, the CDR3 is TGTGCCAGCAGCTTGGGGATAAGTCTGCTTGACATTCAGTACTTC. Amino acids: CASSLGISLLDIQYF. The complete variable domain, with remaining parts taken from reference TRBV7-8 and TRBJ2-4, reads GAGVSQSPRYKVAKRGQDVALRCDPISGHVSLFWYQQALGQGPEFLTYFQNEAQLDKSGLPSDRFFAERPEGSVSTLKIQRTQQEDSAVYLCASSLGISLLDIQYFGAGTRLSVL.

The rearrangement joins TRBV5-1 to TRBJ2-3, with 7 bases that match TRBD2. CDR3 size: 14 residues. V shed 7 bases, J shed 0 bases, and the junction held 5 bases outside the gene matches. CDR1 is SGHRS and CDR2 is YFSETQ in the germline V gene. In DNA form, the CDR3 reads TGCGCCAGCCAGCGGGGAGGAAGCACAGATACGCAGTATTTT. It codes for CASQRGGSTDTQYF.

V and J are TRBV18 and TRBJ1-1; no reliable D call. V lost 8 bases to trimming and J lost 0 bases, with 10 bases between them. The CDR3 has 13 residues. CDR1 KGHSH and CDR2 LQKENI come from the germline V gene. Written as DNA, the CDR3 is TGTGCCAGCCTCGACGGGCTGAACACTGAAGCTTTCTTT. Translation: CASLDGLNTEAFF.